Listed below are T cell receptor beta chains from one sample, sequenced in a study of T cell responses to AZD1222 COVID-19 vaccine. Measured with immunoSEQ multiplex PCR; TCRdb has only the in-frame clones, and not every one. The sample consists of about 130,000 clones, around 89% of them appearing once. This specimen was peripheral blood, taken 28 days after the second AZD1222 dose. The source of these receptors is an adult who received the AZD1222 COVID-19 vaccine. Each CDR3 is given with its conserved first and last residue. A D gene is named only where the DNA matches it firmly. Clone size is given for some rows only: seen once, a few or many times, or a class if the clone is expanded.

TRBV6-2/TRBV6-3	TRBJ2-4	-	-	TGTGCCAGCAGTTACGGACCGGGGCTAGCCAAAAACATTCAGTACTTC	CASSYGPGLAKNIQYF
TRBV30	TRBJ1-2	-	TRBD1	TGTGCCTGGAGTCCAGGGGGTAGGGGCAGGTATGGCTACACCTTC	CAWSPGGRGRYGYTF
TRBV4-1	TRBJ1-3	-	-	TGCGCCAGCAGCCACCGCCCCCCCTCCAGAGGAAACACCATATATTTT	CASSHRPPSRGNTIYF
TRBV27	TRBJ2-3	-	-	TGTGCCAGCAGTTTTAACCGGGACGCAAATGCGCAGTATTTT	CASSFNRDANAQYF
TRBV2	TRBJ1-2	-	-	TGTGCCAGCAGTGAAGCGGGTACGGTGGTTGTTGGCTACACCTTC	CASSEAGTVVVGYTF
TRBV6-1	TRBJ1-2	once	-	TGTGCCAGCAGTGAAAATTGGGGAAGGGGTCCCGGAAACTATGGCTACACCTTC	CASSENWGRGPGNYGYTF
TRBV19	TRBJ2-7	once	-	TGTGCCAGTAGTATATGGTCAGGGGACTACGAGCAGTACTTC	CASSIWSGDYEQYF
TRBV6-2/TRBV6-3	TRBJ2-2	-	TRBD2	TGTGCCAGCAGTTACGGGCGGGGGGCCGACACCGGGGAGCTGTTTTTT	CASSYGRGADTGELFF
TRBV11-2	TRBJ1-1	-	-	TGTGCCAGCAGCTTAGTACGGACTGAAGCTTTCTTT	CASSLVRTEAFF
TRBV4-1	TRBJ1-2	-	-	TGCGCCAGCAGCCAAGAGGTTGCGGGCAGCGCAACTATGGGCTACACCTTC	CASSQEVAGSATMGYTF
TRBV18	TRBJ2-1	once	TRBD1	TGTGCCAGCTCACCGGGACAGTACAATGAAGGGCAGTTCTTC	CASSPGQYNEGQFF
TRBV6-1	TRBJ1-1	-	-	TGTGCCAGCAGTGAATGGAGGGGGGAGGCTGAAGCTTTCTTT	CASSEWRGEAEAFF
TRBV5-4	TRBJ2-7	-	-	TGTGCCAGCAGCTTTAGGGGTAGCTCCTACGAGCAGTACTTC	CASSFRGSSYEQYF
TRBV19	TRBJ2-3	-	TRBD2	TGTGCCAGTACGAGACTAGCGGGAGGGTCAGATACGCAGTATTTT	CASTRLAGGSDTQYF
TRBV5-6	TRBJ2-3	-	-	TGTGCCAGCAGCTTGGGCGGCACAGATACGCAGTATTTT	CASSLGGTDTQYF
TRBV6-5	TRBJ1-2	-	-	TGTGCCAGCAGTTCAATACGCAACTATGGCTACACCTTC	CASSSIRNYGYTF
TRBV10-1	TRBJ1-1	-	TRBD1	TGCGCCAGCAACCCCCGGGACAGGGGGGGGAACACTGAAGCTTTCTTT	CASNPRDRGGNTEAFF
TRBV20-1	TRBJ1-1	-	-	TGCAGTGCTAGTCAGGGGATGATGAACACTGAAGCTTTCTTT	CSASQGMMNTEAFF
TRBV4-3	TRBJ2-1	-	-	TGCGCCAGCAGCCAAGTGGGACGGAGGAATGAGCAGTTCTTC	CASSQVGRRNEQFF
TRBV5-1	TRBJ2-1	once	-	TGCGCCAGCAGCTTGGCCCCGGGGAGCTCCTACAATGAGCAGTTCTTC	CASSLAPGSSYNEQFF
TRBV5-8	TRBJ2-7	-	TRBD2	TGTGCCAGCAGCACCGGACTAGCGGGGCCCTACGAGCAGTACTTC	CASSTGLAGPYEQYF
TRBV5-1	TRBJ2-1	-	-	TGCGCCAGCAGCCCCCGGACTGGCGGGGGCTCCAATGAGCAGTTCTTC	CASSPRTGGGSNEQFF
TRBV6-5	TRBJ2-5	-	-	TGTGCCAGCAGCCTACTGGGGGGCGCACTAGAGACCCAGTACTTC	CASSLLGGALETQYF
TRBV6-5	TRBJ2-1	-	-	TGTGCCAGCAGTTTACTAGTTTGGGAGCAGTTCTTC	CASSLLVWEQFF
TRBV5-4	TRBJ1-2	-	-	TGTGCCAGCAGCTCCGACAGCTATGGCTACACCTTC	CASSSDSYGYTF
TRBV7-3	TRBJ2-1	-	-	TGTGCCAGCAGCCAAGGAGGGACCTACAATGAGCAGTTCTTC	CASSQGGTYNEQFF
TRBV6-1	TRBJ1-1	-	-	TGTGCCAGCAGTGAGATACAGGGCTCTTGGCCTGAAGCTTTCTTT	CASSEIQGSWPEAFF
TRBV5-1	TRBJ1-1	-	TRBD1	TGCGCCAGCAGCGTCACCCAGGGGGGGGGCACTGAAGCTTTCTTT	CASSVTQGGGTEAFF
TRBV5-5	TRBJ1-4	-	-	TGTGCCAGCAGGTCCGGGACCATGAATGAAAAACTGTTTTTT	CASRSGTMNEKLFF
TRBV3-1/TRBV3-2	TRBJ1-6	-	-	TGTGCCAGCAGCGGGCGAGGGGGCTATAATTCACCCCTCCACTTT	CASSGRGGYNSPLHF
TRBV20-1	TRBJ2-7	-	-	TGCAGTGCCAAGAACGGCTACGAGCAGTACTTC	CSAKNGYEQYF
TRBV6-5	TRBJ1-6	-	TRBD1	TGTGCCAGTAAGGGGGCGAATTCACCCCTCCACTTT	CASKGANSPLHF
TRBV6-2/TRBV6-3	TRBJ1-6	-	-	TGTGCCAGCAGTTACGTAAGGGATTCACCCCTCCACTTT	CASSYVRDSPLHF
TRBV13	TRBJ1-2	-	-	TGTGCCAGCAGAGAGGGGGGTGGTGGCTACACCTTC	CASREGGGGYTF
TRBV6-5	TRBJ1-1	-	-	TGTGCCAGCAGCCTACAGGCAGCCATGAACACTGAAGCTTTCTTT	CASSLQAAMNTEAFF
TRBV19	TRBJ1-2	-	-	TGTGCCAGTAGTCCGGGATCTAACTATGGCTACACCTTC	CASSPGSNYGYTF
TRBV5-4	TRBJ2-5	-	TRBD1	TGTGCCAGCAGCTTGGGACAGGGGGTCGGAGAGACCCAGTACTTC	CASSLGQGVGETQYF
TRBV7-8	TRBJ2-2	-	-	TGTGCCAGCAGCTTAGGGGCAGGGCTGCACACCGGGGAGCTGTTTTTT	CASSLGAGLHTGELFF
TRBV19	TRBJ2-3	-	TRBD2	TGTGCCAGTAGTATGGGGACTAGCGGGGGGATCACAGATACGCAGTATTTT	CASSMGTSGGITDTQYF
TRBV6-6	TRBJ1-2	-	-	TGTGCCAGCAGCCTCAACTACCCTAACTATGGCTACACCTTC	CASSLNYPNYGYTF
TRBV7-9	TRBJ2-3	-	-	TGTGCCAGCAGTTTATACGGGATAGGGACAGATACGCAGTATTTT	CASSLYGIGTDTQYF
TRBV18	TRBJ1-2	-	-	TGTGCCAGCTCACCACCCCAGGGTTTGTTTGGCTACACCTTC	CASSPPQGLFGYTF
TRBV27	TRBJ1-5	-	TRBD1	TGTGCCAGCAGTCCGGGGACAGGGGGCGCTTACCAGCCCCAGCATTTT	CASSPGTGGAYQPQHF
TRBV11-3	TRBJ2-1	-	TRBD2	TGTGCCAGCAGCTTAGGGACTAGCGGGGGAGGTAATGAGCAGTTCTTC	CASSLGTSGGGNEQFF
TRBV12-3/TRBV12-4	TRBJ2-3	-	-	TGTGCCAGCAGTTTGCGGGGCGCCGATACGCAGTATTTT	CASSLRGADTQYF
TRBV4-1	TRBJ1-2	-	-	TGCGCCAGCAGCCACCTCCCTAGGGGACGCCACTATGGCTACACCTTC	CASSHLPRGRHYGYTF
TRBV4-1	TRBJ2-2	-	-	TGCGCCAGCAGCCACGGGCGAAGTGGCACCGGGGAGCTGTTTTTT	CASSHGRSGTGELFF
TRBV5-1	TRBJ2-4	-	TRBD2	TGCGCCAGCAGCTTGTGGCTAGCGGGGGCACCGGAGAACATTCAGTACTTC	CASSLWLAGAPENIQYF